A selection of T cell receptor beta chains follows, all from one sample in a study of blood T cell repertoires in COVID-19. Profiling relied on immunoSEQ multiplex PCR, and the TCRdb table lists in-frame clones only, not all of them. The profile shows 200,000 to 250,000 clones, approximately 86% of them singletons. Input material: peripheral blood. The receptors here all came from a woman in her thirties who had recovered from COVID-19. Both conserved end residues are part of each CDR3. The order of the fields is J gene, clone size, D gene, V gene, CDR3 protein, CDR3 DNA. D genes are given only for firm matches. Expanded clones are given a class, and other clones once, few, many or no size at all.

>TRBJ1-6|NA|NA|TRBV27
CASSFAGENSPLHF
TGTGCCAGCAGTTTCGCAGGGGAGAATTCACCCCTCCACTTT
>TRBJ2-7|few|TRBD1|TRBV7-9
CASGLGTGGGYEQYF
TGTGCCAGCGGACTCGGGACAGGGGGTGGGTACGAGCAGTACTTC
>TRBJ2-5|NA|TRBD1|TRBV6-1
CASSEGQGFGTQYF
TGTGCCAGCAGTGAAGGACAGGGGTTCGGGACCCAGTACTTC
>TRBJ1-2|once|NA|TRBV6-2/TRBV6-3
CASSYLAVLYGYTF
TGTGCCAGCAGTTACTTGGCGGTACTCTATGGCTACACCTTC
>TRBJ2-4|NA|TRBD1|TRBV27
CASRPTGGAFNIQYF
TGTGCCAGCAGGCCTACAGGGGGCGCTTTTAACATTCAGTACTTC
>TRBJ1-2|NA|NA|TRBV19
CASSIERQTYGYTF
TGTGCCAGTAGTATAGAGCGGCAGACCTATGGCTACACCTTC
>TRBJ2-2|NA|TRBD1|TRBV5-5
CASIRQGSNTGELFF
TGTGCCAGCATCCGACAGGGGTCAAACACCGGGGAGCTGTTTTTT
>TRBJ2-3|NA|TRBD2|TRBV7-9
CASSSRTSGYTDTQYF
TGTGCCAGCAGCTCCCGGACTAGCGGATACACAGATACGCAGTATTTT
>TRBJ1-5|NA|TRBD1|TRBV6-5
CATLPGDRGNQPQHF
TGTGCCACGCTACCCGGGGACAGGGGCAATCAGCCCCAGCATTTT
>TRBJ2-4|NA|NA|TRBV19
CASSIVGQAKNIQYF
TGTGCCAGTAGTATCGTGGGGCAAGCCAAAAACATTCAGTACTTC
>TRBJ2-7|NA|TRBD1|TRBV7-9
CASSPPGQPASYEQYF
TGTGCCAGCAGCCCGCCGGGACAGCCAGCCTCCTACGAGCAGTACTTC
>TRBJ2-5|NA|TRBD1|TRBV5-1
CASRMGQGAQETQYF
TGCGCCAGCAGGATGGGACAGGGGGCCCAAGAGACCCAGTACTTC
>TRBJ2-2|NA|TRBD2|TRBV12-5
CASGLVRTSKNTGELFF
TGTGCTAGTGGTTTGGTTAGGACTAGCAAGAACACCGGGGAGCTGTTTTTT
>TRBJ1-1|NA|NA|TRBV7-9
CASSTGTSNTEAFF
TGTGCCAGCAGCACCGGGACATCGAACACTGAAGCTTTCTTT
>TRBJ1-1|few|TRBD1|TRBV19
CASTPWGTAMNTEAFF
TGTGCCAGTACCCCCTGGGGGACAGCCATGAACACTGAAGCTTTCTTT
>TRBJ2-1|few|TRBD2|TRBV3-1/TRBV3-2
CASSQGTSGGQFF
TGTGCCAGCAGCCAAGGGACTAGCGGGGGGCAGTTCTTC
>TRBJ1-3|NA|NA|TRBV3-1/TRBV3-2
CASSQQVHTGNTIYF
TGTGCCAGCAGCCAACAGGTCCACACTGGAAACACCATATATTTT
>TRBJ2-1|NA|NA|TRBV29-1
CSARQDPSSYNEQFF
TGCAGCGCTCGACAGGACCCGAGCTCCTACAATGAGCAGTTCTTC
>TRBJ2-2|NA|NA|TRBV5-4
CASSPRMGSSGELFF
TGTGCCAGCAGCCCCCGAATGGGGAGTTCCGGGGAGCTGTTTTTT
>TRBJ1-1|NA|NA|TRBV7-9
CATHGTEAFF
TGTGCCACCCACGGGACTGAAGCTTTCTTT
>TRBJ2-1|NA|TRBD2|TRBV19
CASSINFGGGYNEQFF
TGTGCCAGTAGTATCAATTTCGGGGGGGGCTACAATGAGCAGTTCTTC
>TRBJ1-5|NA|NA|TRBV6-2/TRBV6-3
CASSYSGASNQPQHF
TGTGCCAGCAGTTACTCAGGGGCGAGCAATCAGCCCCAGCATTTT
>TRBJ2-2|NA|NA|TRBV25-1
CASSERFRGNTGELFF
TGTGCCAGCAGTGAACGGTTTAGAGGGAACACCGGGGAGCTGTTTTTT
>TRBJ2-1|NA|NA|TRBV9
CASSSRGSYNEQFF
TGTGCCAGCAGCTCCCGCGGGTCCTACAATGAGCAGTTCTTC
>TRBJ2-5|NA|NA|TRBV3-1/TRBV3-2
CASSQDSGLRQETQYF
TGTGCCAGCAGCCAAGATTCAGGGCTCCGGCAAGAGACCCAGTACTTC
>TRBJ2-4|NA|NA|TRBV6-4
CASARSRVLSIIQYF
TGTGCCAGCGCAAGGAGCCGGGTCCTAAGTATCATTCAGTACTTC
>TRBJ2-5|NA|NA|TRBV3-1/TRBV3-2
CASSQGGARQETQYF
TGTGCCAGCAGCCAAGGCGGGGCCCGACAAGAGACCCAGTACTTC
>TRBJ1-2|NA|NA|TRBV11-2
CASSLDRVTVYGYTF
TGTGCCAGCAGCTTAGATCGGGTCACGGTCTATGGCTACACCTTC
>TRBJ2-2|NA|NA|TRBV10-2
CASSFSAGSNTGELFF
TGCGCCAGCAGTTTTAGTGCGGGGTCAAACACCGGGGAGCTGTTTTTT
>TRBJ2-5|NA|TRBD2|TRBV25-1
CASSGTSGGKGTQYF
TGTGCCAGCAGTGGGACTAGCGGGGGGAAGGGGACCCAGTACTTC
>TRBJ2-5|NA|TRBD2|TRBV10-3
CATERGRGETQYF
TGTGCCACAGAGCGGGGACGCGGAGAGACCCAGTACTTC
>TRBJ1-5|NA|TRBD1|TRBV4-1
CASSQDPTGGQPQHF
TGCGCCAGCAGCCAAGATCCCACAGGGGGGCAGCCCCAGCATTTT
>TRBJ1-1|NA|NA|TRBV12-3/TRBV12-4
CASRRQQNTEAFF
TGTGCCAGCAGGCGACAGCAGAACACTGAAGCTTTCTTT
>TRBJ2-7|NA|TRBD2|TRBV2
CASSVWGEGSYEQYF
TGTGCCAGCAGTGTATGGGGGGAGGGATCCTACGAGCAGTACTTC
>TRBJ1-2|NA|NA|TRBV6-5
CASTISANYGYTF
TGTGCCAGCACCATTTCAGCTAACTATGGCTACACCTTC
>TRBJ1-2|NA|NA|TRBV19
CASSHRGIQVGYTF
TGTGCCAGTAGTCACCGCGGGATCCAGGTCGGCTACACCTTC
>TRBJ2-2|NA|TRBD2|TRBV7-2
CASSRSGFSGVRTGELFF
TGTGCCAGCAGCCGGAGTGGTTTTAGCGGGGTGAGGACCGGGGAGCTGTTTTTT
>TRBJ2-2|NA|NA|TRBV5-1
CASSPNQARHTGELFF
TGCGCCAGCAGCCCCAATCAAGCGCGACACACCGGGGAGCTGTTTTTT
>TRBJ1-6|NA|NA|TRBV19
CASSSGRFAINSPLHF
TGTGCCAGTAGTTCTGGGCGTTTTGCTATCAATTCACCCCTCCACTTT
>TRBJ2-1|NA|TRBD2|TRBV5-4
CASRPGQRGIYNEQFF
TGTGCCAGCAGACCGGGGCAGCGGGGGATATACAATGAGCAGTTCTTC
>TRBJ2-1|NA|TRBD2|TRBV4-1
CASSRTPSGYPSEQFF
TGCGCCAGCAGCCGGACACCTAGCGGGTACCCTAGTGAGCAGTTCTTC
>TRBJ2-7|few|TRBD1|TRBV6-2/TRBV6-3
CASSRTGTGFEQYF
TGTGCCAGCAGTCGAACCGGGACAGGATTCGAGCAGTACTTC